This T cell receptor (beta chain) was documented in a study of molecular identifiers for immune sequencing clone quantification. General study findings and limits: Clone sizes could be underestimated for highly expanded clones when identical TCR molecules share a barcode.

The CD8+CD4-CCR7+CD45RA+ phenotype defined the sorted naive CD8 T cells. Methods described previously were used for bulk TCR libraries, and listed TCR primers were applied. In TCRdb, the PCR reads were re-called with MiXCR into one record per CDR3 protein. The sample shows about half a million distinct CDR3 sequences, about a quarter of them seen only once. Germline assignment: CDR1 SQVTM and CDR2 ANQGSEA. The ends were cut back, 4 bases at V and 5 bases at J, with 12 bases in the middle. This CDR3 has 13 residues. This clonotype was seen many times. Its antigen is unidentified. This TCR was recovered from a human donor in good health. Some libraries in this study had Jurkat cell RNA spiked in. The chain employs TRBV29-1 and TRBJ1-5; D gene uncertain. Sequences were obtained from naive CD8+ T cells from blood, with Jurkat cell RNA spiked in. Subset in this sample: FACS-sorted CD8+CD4-CCR7+CD45RA+ naive T cells. The CDR3 region is CSVGWGVDQPQHF. CDR3 nucleotide sequence: TGCAGCGTTGGGTGGGGAGTGGATCAGCCCCAGCATTTT. Full variable domain (missing parts from reference TRBV29-1 and TRBJ1-5): SAVISQKPSRDICQRGTSLTIQCQVDSQVTMMFWYRQQPGQSLTLIATANQGSEATYESGFVIDKFPISRPNLTFSTLTVSNMSPEDSSIYLCSVGWGVDQPQHFGDGTRLSIL.